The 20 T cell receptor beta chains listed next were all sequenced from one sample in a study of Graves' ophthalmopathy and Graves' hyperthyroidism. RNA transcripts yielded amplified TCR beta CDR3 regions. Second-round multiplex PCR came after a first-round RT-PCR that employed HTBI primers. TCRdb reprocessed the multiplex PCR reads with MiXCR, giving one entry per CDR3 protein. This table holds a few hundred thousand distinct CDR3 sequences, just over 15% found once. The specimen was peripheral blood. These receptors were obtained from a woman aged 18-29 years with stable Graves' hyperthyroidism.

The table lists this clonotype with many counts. CDR3 loop: CASSVYVGNYGYTF. In DNA form, the CDR3 reads TGTGCCAGCAGTGTCTACGTCGGTAACTATGGCTACACCTTC. The V call is TRBV28, the J call TRBJ1-2; D not certain. The CDR3 has 14 residues. CDR1 and CDR2 from the germline V gene are MDHEN and SYDVKM. Trimming cost V 5 bases and J 1 base, with 11 bases left between them.

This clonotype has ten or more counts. CDR3 loop: CASTELGGELFF. In DNA, the CDR3 is TGTGCCAGCACGGAGTTGGGCGGGGAGCTGTTTTTT. The V call is TRBV7-6, the J call TRBJ2-2; D not resolved. Trimming pared 7 bases from V and 7 bases from J, leaving 10 bases between. The germline V gene has CDR1 SGHVS and CDR2 FNYEAQ. CDR3 length: 12 amino acids.

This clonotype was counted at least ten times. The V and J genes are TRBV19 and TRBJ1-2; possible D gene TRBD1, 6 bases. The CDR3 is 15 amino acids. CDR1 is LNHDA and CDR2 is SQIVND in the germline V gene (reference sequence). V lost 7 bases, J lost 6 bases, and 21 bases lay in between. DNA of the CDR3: TGTGCCAGTATAAGGGGGTCACAGGAATTCGATGGCTACACCTTC. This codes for CASIRGSQEFDGYTF.

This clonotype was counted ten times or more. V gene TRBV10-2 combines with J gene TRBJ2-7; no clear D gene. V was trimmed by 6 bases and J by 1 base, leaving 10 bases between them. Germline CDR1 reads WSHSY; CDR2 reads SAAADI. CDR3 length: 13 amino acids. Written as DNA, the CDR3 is TGCGCCAGCAGCTCGGCCGGGTCCTACGAGCAGTACTTC. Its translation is CASSSAGSYEQYF.

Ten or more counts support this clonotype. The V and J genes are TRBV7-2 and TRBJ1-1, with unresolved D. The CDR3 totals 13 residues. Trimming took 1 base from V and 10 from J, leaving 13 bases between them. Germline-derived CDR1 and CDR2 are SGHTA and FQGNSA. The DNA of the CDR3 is TGTGCCAGCAGCTTAGGGGTTACGGGTGTAGCTTTCTTT. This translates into CASSLGVTGVAFF.

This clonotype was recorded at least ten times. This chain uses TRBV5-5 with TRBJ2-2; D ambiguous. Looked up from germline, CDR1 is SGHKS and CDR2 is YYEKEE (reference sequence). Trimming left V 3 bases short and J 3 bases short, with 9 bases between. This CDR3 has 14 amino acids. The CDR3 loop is CASSYPTYTGELFF. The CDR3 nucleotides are TGTGCCAGCAGCTACCCGACTTACACCGGGGAGCTGTTTTTT.

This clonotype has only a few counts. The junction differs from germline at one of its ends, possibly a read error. In nucleotides, the CDR3 is TGTGCCAGCGGCTACTCGGACAGACCCTACGGGCAGTACTTC. Encoded protein: CASGYSDRPYGQYF. The rearrangement uses TRBV7-9 and TRBJ2-7, with D tentatively TRBD1 (6 bases). Germline values: CDR1 SEHNR, CDR2 FQNEAQ (reference sequence). CDR3 length equals 14 residues.

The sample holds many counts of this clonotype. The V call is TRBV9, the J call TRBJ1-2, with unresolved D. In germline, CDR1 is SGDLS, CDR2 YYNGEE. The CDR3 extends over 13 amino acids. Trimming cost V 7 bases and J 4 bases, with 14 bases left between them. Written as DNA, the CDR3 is TGTGCCAGCTCACCACCGGGTGGCTATGGCTACACCTTC. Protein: CASSPPGGYGYTF.

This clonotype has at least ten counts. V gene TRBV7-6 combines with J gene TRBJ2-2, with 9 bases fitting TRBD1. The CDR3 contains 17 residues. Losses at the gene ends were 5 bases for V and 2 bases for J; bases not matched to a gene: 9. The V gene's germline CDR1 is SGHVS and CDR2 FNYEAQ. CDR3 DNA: TGTGCCAGCAGCCTTCCAATGGGACAGGGCAACACCGGGGAGCTGTTTTTT. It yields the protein CASSLPMGQGNTGELFF.

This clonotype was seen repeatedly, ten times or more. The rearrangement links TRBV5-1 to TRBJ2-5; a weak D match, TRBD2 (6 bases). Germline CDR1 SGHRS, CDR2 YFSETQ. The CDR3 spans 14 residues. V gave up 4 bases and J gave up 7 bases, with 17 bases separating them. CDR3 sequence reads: CASSPRPAEGTQYF. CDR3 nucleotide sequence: TGCGCCAGCAGCCCCCGGCCGGCGGAGGGGACCCAGTACTTC.

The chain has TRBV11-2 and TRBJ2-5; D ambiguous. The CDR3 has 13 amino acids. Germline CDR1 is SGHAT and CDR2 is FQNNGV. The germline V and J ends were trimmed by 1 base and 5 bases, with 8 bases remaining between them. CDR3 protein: CASSLGRWETQYF. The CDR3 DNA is TGTGCCAGCAGCTTAGGACGTTGGGAGACCCAGTACTTC.

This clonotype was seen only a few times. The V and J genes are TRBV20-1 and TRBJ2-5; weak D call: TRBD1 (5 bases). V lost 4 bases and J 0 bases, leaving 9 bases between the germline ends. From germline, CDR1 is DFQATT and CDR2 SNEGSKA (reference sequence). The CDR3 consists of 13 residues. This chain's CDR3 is CSAKGRHQETQYF. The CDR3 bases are TGCAGTGCTAAGGGGCGCCACCAAGAGACCCAGTACTTC.

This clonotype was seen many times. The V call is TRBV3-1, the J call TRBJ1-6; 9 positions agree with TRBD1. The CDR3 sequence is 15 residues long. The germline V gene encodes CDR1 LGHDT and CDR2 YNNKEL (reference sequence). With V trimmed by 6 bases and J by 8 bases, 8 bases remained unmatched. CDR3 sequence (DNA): TGTGCCAGCAGACTACAGGGGGCGCAGGATTCACCCCTCCACTTT. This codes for CASRLQGAQDSPLHF.

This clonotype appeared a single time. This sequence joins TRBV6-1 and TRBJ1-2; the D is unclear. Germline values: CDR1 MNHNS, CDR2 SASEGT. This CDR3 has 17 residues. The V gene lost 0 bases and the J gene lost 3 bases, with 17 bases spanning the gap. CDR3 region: CASSEAGRNNPYYGYTF. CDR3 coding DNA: TGTGCCAGCAGTGAAGCGGGGAGGAACAACCCCTACTATGGCTACACCTTC.

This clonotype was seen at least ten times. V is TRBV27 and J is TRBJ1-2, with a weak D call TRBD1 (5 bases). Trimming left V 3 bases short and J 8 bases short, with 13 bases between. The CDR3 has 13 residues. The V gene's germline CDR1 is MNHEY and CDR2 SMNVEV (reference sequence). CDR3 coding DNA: TGTGCCAGCAGTTTCTACGGCGGGACCGGCTACACCTTC. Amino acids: CASSFYGGTGYTF.

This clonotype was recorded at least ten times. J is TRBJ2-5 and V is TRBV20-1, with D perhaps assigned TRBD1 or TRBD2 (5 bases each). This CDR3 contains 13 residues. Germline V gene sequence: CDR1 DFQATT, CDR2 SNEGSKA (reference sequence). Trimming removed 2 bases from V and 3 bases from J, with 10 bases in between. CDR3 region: CSARQGAEETQYF. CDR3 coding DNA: TGCAGTGCTAGACAGGGAGCCGAAGAGACCCAGTACTTC.

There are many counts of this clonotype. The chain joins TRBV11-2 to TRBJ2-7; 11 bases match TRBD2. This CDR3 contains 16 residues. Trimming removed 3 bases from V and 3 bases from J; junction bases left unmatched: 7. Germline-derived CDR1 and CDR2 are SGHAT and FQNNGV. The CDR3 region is CASSLSGTSGYYEQYF. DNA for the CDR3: TGTGCCAGCAGCTTGTCCGGGACTAGCGGTTACTACGAGCAGTACTTC.

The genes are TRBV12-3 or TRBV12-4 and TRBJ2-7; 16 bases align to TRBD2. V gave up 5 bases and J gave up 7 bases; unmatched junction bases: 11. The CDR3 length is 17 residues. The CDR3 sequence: CASSPGTSGGALEEQYF. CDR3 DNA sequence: TGTGCCAGCAGTCCGGGGACTAGCGGGGGGGCCCTAGAAGAGCAGTACTTC.

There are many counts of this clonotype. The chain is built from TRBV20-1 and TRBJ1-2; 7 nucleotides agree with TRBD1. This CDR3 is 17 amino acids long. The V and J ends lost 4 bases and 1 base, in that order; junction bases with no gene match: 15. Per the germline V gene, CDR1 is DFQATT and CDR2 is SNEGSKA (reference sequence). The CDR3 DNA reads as TGCAGTGCTACTTCGAGACAGGGCCCCATTAGTAACTATGGCTACACCTTC. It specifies CSATSRQGPISNYGYTF.

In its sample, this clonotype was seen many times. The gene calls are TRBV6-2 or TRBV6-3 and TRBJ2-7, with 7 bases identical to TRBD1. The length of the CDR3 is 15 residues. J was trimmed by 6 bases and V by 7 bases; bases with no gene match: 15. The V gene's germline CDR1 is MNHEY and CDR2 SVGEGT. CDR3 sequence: CASIPGGWDNGEQYF. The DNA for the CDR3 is TGTGCCAGCATTCCAGGGGGATGGGATAATGGCGAGCAGTACTTC.